This T cell receptor (beta chain) was observed in a study of technical replicates of blood from a handful of donors. The germline CDR1 and CDR2 sequences are MNHNY and SVGAGI (reference sequence). V was clipped by 4 bases and J by 4 bases, with 16 bases between them. The CDR3 covers 15 residues. TCRdb's copy holds only in-frame clones and misses some; the assay was immunoSEQ multiplex PCR. The sample lists fewer than 85,000 clones; about 94% were seen once. The sequence was collected from a human donor in good health. This sequence joins TRBV6-6 and TRBJ1-2, with D maybe TRBD1 (5 bases). The sequenced sample was T cells isolated from PBMCs. The CDR3 DNA sequence: TGTGCCAGCAGTTCGGACGACAGCTTGTTCTATGGCTACACCTTC. Encoded protein: CASSSDDSLFYGYTF.